This TCR beta chain was sequenced in a study of control samples from healthy donors and cancer patients. The repertoire was sequenced with immunoSEQ multiplex PCR; TCRdb's copy has only in-frame clones and lacks some. The data show around 130,000 clones, nearly 90% seen once. Trimming left V 0 bases short and J 4 bases short, with 12 bases between. This CDR3 contains 15 residues. Germline lookup yields CDR1 MNHEY and CDR2 SVGAGI. This clonotype originated in a man over 45 in good health. The sample comprised blood. This chain links TRBV6-5 with TRBJ1-1; unclear D gene. CDR3 residues: CASSYSFRSGTEAFF. The CDR3 DNA reads TGTGCCAGCAGTTACTCTTTTCGGTCTGGCACTGAAGCTTTCTTT.